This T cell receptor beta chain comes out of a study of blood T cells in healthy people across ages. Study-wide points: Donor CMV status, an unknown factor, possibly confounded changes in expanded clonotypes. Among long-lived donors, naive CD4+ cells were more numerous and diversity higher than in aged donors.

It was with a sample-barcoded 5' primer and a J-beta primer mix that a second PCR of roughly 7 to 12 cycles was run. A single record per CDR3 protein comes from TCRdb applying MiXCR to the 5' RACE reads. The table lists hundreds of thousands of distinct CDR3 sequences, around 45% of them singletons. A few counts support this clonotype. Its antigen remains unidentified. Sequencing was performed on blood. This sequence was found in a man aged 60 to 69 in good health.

This CDR3 is CASSYRGAGGYNEQFF. CDR3 DNA sequence: TGTGCCAGCAGTTACAGGGGGGCGGGCGGGTACAATGAGCAGTTCTTC. This chain joins TRBV6-5 and TRBJ2-1, with D possibly called TRBD1 or TRBD2 (6 bases each). Germline V CDR1 and CDR2: MNHEY, SVGAGI. Trimming pared 2 bases from V and 4 bases from J, leaving 15 bases between. The CDR3 extends over 16 amino acids.